This T cell receptor beta chain was identified during a study of blood T cell repertoires in COVID-19. Sequencing used immunoSEQ multiplex PCR; TCRdb keeps in-frame clones, though not all of them. The repertoire consists of more than 200,000 clones, with around 87% occurring once and the leading ten covering 7% to 7.5%. This CDR3 contains 16 residues. Looked up from germline, CDR1 is SGDLS and CDR2 is YYNGEE. V was shortened by 0 bases and J by 0 bases, with 11 bases between the two germline ends. Material for sequencing was PBMCs or T cells enriched from blood (not recorded which). J is TRBJ2-3 and V is TRBV9, with a possible D match to TRBD2 (5 bases). This TCR was sampled from a man under 40 in a cohort exposed to, infected with or recovered from COVID-19 (not recorded which). This CDR3 is CASSVAYGVSTDTQYF. CDR3 in DNA: TGTGCCAGCAGCGTAGCTTACGGGGTTAGCACAGATACGCAGTATTTT.